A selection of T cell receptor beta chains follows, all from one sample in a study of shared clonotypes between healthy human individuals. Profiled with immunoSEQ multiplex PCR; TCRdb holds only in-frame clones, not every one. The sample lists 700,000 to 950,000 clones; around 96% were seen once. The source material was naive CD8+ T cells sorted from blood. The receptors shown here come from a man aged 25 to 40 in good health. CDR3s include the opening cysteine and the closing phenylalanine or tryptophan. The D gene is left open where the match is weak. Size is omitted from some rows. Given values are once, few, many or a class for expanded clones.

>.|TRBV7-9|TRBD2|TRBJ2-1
CASEGGRDNEQFF
TGTGCCAGCGAAGGCGGGAGGGACAATGAGCAGTTCTTC
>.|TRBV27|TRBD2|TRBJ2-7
CASSPGLAGGQEQYF
TGTGCCAGCAGTCCCGGACTAGCGGGAGGGCAAGAGCAGTACTTC
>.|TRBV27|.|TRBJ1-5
CASSLGARQPQHF
TGTGCCAGCAGTTTGGGGGCGCGGCAGCCCCAGCATTTT
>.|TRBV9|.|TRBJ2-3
CASSVNSHTDTQYF
TGTGCCAGCAGCGTAAATAGCCACACAGATACGCAGTATTTT
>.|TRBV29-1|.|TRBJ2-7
CSVEVIQGGLYEQYF
TGCAGCGTTGAAGTGATACAGGGTGGCCTCTACGAGCAGTACTTC
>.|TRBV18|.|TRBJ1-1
CASSPSGENTEAFF
TGTGCCAGCTCACCATCAGGGGAGAACACTGAAGCTTTCTTT
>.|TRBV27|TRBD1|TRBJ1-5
CASSFPQTGGSNQPQHF
TGTGCCAGCAGTTTCCCCCAGACAGGGGGTAGCAATCAGCCCCAGCATTTT
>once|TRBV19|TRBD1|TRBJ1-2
CATEPGTEFYGYTF
TGTGCCACCGAGCCCGGGACAGAATTCTATGGCTACACCTTC
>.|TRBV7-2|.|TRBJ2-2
CASRRGTGELFF
TGTGCCAGCAGGAGAGGCACCGGGGAGCTGTTTTTT
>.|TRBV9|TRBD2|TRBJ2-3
CASSVATVASGSRGTDTQYF
TGTGCCAGCAGCGTAGCTACGGTGGCTAGCGGGAGTCGGGGCACAGATACGCAGTATTTT
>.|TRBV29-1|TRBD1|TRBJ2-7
CSVEDRDTWRQGAYEQYF
TGCAGCGTTGAAGATCGGGACACCTGGAGACAGGGTGCCTACGAGCAGTACTTC
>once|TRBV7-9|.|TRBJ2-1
CASSSEQVDEQFF
TGTGCCAGCAGCTCCGAACAGGTCGATGAGCAGTTCTTC
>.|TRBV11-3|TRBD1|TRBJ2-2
CASSPRDRDTGELFF
TGTGCCAGCAGCCCCCGGGACAGAGACACCGGGGAGCTGTTTTTT
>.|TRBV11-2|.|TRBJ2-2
CASSPTSGPNTGELFF
TGTGCCAGCAGCCCTACCAGTGGCCCGAACACCGGGGAGCTGTTTTTT
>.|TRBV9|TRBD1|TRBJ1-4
CASSVGTGVEKLFF
TGTGCCAGCAGCGTAGGGACAGGGGTTGAAAAACTGTTTTTT
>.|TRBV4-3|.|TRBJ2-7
CASSLTGREQYF
TGCGCCAGCAGCTTAACCGGCCGCGAGCAGTACTTC
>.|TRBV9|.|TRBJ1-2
CASSSRVYGYTF
TGTGCCAGCAGCTCCCGGGTCTATGGCTACACCTTC
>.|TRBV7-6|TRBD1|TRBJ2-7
CASSLFPGQDLAEQYF
TGTGCCAGCAGCTTATTTCCGGGACAGGATTTGGCCGAGCAGTACTTC
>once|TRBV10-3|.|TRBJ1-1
CAISDVRGEAFF
TGTGCCATCAGTGACGTCCGAGGTGAAGCTTTCTTT
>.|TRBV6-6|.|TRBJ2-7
CASSATGVYEQYF
TGTGCCAGCAGTGCGACTGGGGTCTACGAGCAGTACTTC
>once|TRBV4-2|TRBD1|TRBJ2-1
CASSHTGTGAPNEQFF
TGTGCCAGCAGCCACACCGGGACAGGGGCACCTAATGAGCAGTTCTTC
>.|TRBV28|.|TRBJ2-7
CASSPRLQGYEQYF
TGTGCCAGCAGTCCGAGACTACAGGGTTACGAGCAGTACTTC
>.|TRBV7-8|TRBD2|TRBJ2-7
CASSPRLAGGHEQYF
TGTGCCAGCAGCCCACGACTAGCGGGGGGCCACGAGCAGTACTTC
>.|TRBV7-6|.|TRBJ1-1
CASSLPGRLTEAFF
TGTGCCAGCAGCCTTCCGGGACGGCTCACTGAAGCTTTCTTT
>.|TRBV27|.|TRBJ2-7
CASGFTGSSYEQYF
TGTGCCAGCGGTTTTACGGGCAGCTCCTACGAGCAGTACTTC
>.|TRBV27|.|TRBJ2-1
CASRPGKGYEQFF
TGTGCCAGCAGACCCGGGAAGGGTTACGAGCAGTTCTTC
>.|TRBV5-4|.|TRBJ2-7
CASSLWTKPEQYF
TGTGCCAGCAGCTTGTGGACAAAGCCCGAGCAGTACTTC
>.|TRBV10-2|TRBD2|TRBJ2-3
CASSRGTSATDTQYF
TGCGCCAGCAGTAGGGGGACTAGCGCCACAGATACGCAGTATTTT